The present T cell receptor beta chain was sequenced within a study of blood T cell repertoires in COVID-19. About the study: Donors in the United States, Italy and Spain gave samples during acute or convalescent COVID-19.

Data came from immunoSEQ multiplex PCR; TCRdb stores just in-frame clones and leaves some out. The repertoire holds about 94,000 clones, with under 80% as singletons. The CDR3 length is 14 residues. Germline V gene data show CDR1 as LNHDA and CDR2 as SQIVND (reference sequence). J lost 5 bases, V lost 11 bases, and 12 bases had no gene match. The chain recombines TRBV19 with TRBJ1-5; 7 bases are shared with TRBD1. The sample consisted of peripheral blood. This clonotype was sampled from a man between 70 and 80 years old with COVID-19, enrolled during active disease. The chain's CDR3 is CACGGGQSYQPQHF. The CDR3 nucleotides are TGTGCCTGCGGTGGGGGACAGTCGTATCAGCCCCAGCATTTT.